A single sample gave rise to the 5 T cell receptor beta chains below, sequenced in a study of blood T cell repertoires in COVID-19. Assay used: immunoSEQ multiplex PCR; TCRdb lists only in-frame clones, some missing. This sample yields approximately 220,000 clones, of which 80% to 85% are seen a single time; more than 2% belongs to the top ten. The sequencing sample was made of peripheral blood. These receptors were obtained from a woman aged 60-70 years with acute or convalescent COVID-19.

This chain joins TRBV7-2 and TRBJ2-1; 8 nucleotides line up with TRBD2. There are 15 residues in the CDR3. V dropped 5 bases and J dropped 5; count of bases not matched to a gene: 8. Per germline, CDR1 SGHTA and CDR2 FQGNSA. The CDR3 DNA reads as TGTGCCAGCAGCGGCGGGGGGACGGCCGACAATGAGCAGTTCTTC. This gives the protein CASSGGGTADNEQFF. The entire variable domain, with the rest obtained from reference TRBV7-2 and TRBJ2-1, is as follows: GAGVSQSPSNKVTEKGKDVELRCDPISGHTALYWYRQSLGQGLEFLIYFQGNSAPDKSGLPSDRFSAERTGGSVSTLTIQRTQQEDSAVYLCASSGGGTADNEQFFGPGTRLTVL.

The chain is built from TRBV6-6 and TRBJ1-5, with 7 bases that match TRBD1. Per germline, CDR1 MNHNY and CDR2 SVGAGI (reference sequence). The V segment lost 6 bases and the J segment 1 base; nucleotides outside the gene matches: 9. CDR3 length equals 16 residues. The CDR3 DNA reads TGTGCCAGCAGATCACTGACAGGGAGAAGCAATCAGCCCCAGCATTTT. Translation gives CASRSLTGRSNQPQHF.

This CDR3 is CASVSGEAFF. DNA for the CDR3: TGTGCCAGCGTCTCAGGTGAAGCTTTCTTT. The rearrangement links TRBV3-1 (or the pseudogene TRBV3-2) to TRBJ1-1, with no clear D. V lost 8 bases and J 7 bases, leaving 8 bases between the germline ends. This CDR3 contains 10 residues. CDR1 is LGHDT, CDR2 YNNKEL, per germline (reference sequence).

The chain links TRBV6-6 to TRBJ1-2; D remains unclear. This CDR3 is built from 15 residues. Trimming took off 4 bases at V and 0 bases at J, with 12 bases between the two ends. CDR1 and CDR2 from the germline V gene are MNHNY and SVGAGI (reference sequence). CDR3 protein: CASSSREQTNYGYTF. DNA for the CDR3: TGTGCCAGCAGTTCACGGGAACAGACTAACTATGGCTACACCTTC.

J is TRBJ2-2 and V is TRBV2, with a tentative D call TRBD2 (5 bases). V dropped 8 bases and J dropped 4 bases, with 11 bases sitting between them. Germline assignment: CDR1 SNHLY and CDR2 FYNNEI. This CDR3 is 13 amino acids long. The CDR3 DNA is TGTGCCAGCGTCCCCCGGGGCACCGGGGAGCTGTTTTTT. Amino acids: CASVPRGTGELFF.